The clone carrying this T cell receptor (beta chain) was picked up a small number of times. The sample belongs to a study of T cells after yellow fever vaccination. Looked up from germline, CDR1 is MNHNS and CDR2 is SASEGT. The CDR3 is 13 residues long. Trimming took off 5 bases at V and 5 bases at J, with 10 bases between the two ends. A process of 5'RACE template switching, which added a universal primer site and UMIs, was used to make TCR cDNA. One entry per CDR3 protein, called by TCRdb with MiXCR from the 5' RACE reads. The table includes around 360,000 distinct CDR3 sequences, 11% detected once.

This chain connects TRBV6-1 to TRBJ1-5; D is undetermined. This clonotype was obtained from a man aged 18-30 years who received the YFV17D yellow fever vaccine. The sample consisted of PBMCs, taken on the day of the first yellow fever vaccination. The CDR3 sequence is CASSPSSYQPQHF. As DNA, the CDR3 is TGTGCCAGCAGTCCGTCCTCATATCAGCCCCAGCATTTT.